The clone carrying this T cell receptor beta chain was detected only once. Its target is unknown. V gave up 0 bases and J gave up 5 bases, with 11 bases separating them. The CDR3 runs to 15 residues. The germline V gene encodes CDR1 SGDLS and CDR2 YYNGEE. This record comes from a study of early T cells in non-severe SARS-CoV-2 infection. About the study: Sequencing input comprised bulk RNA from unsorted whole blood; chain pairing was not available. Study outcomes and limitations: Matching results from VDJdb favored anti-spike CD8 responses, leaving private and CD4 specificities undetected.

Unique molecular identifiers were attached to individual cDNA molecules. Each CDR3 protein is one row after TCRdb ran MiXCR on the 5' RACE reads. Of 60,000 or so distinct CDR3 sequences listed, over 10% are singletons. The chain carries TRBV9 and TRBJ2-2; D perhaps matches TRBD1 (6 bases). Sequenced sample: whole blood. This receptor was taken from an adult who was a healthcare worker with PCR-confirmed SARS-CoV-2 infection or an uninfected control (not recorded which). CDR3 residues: CASSVGQDRTGELFF. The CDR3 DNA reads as TGTGCCAGCAGCGTAGGACAGGACAGAACCGGGGAGCTGTTTTTT.